Shown below are 10 T cell receptor beta chains from a single sample sequenced in a study of STAT5B mutations in CD4+ large granular lymphocyte leukemia. The assay was immunoSEQ multiplex PCR, and TCRdb's table has in-frame clones only and misses some. The sample consists of 45,000 to 55,000 clones, roughly three quarters of them appearing once. Specimen: CD4+ T cells from blood buffy coats. Receptors originate from a human donor in good health.

The chain couples TRBV10-3 to TRBJ2-7; 8 bases align to TRBD1. The CDR3 totals 15 residues. Trimming removed 0 bases from V and 7 bases from J; junction bases left unmatched: 8. Germline V gives CDR1 ENHRY, CDR2 SYGVKD. For the CDR3, the DNA is TGTGCCATCAGTGAGTCTGGCAGGGGGCAAGGAGAGCAGTACGTC. As protein: CAISESGRGQGEQYV.

This clone appeared a few times. The chain carries TRBV18 and TRBJ2-3; maybe TRBD2 (5 bases). CDR3 size: 15 residues. CDR1 and CDR2 from the germline V gene are KGHSH and LQKENI. V lost 1 base to trimming and J lost 5 bases, with 13 bases between them. The CDR3 DNA follows: TGTGCCAGCTCACCACTGGGGAGTTCAGTAGATACGCAGTATTTT. Amino acids: CASSPLGSSVDTQYF.

The genes are TRBV5-1 and TRBJ2-3; 8 bases line up with TRBD2. The length of the CDR3 is 15 residues. Germline values: CDR1 SGHRS, CDR2 YFSETQ. V lost 0 bases, J lost 0 bases, and 0 bases stayed unmatched. CDR3 DNA: TGCGCCAGCAGCTTGGGACTAGCGAGCACAGATACGCAGTATTTT. Residues: CASSLGLASTDTQYF.

The chain employs TRBV20-1 and TRBJ1-2, with a weak D call TRBD1 (5 bases). Trimming pared 8 bases from V and 1 base from J, leaving 8 bases between. Germline loops: CDR1 DFQATT, CDR2 SNEGSKA (reference sequence). The CDR3 extends over 11 amino acids. The CDR3 region is CSPDSNYGYTF. CDR3 bases: TGCAGTCCCGACAGTAACTATGGCTACACCTTC.

This clone was seen a handful of times. Here the CDR3 reads CASSFHSGSYEQYV. The DNA for the CDR3 is TGTGCCAGCAGTTTCCATAGCGGCTCCTACGAGCAGTACGTC. The chain carries TRBV6-6 and TRBJ2-7; possible D gene TRBD2, 6 bases. V shed 4 bases and J shed 0 bases, with 10 bases lying between them. The CDR3 sequence is 14 residues long. Germline CDR1 MNHNY, CDR2 SVGAGI (reference sequence).

The V gene is TRBV19, the J gene TRBJ2-2; 11 nucleotides align to TRBD2. The CDR3 sequence is 15 residues long. Germline V gives CDR1 LNHDA, CDR2 SQIVND (reference sequence). Germline trimming cut 5 bases from V and 5 bases from J; bases unmatched to any gene: 4. CDR3 region: CASSPIAGGTGELFF. The CDR3 nucleotides read TGTGCCAGTAGTCCTATAGCGGGGGGGACCGGGGAGCTGTTTTTT.

The chain uses TRBV19 and TRBJ2-7; 11 bases agree with TRBD2. The junction had 21 bases not matched to a gene; V was cut back by 8 bases and J by 3 bases. Germline V gene data show CDR1 as LNHDA and CDR2 as SQIVND (reference sequence). The CDR3 consists of 19 residues. The CDR3 nucleotides are TGTGCCAGTGTTTCTCCCGGACTAGCGGGTAATTGCGGGGACTACGAGCAGTACGTC. Amino acids: CASVSPGLAGNCGDYEQYV.

This clone occurred once. The V call is TRBV28, the J call TRBJ1-2; no clear D. The CDR3 is 14 residues long. Germline V CDR1 and CDR2: MDHEN, SYDVKM. Trimming shortened V by 8 bases and J by 2 bases, and 15 bases separated the two germline ends. In nucleotides, the CDR3 is TGTGCCAGCGGACCTGTGGTGGGGAACTATGGCTACACCTTC. Its protein product is CASGPVVGNYGYTF.

The chain uses TRBV12-5 and TRBJ1-5; perhaps TRBD1 as D (5 bases). The germline CDR1 and CDR2 sequences are LGHNT and FRNRAP. Trimming stripped 1 base from V and 0 bases from J, with 10 bases between. There are 16 residues in the CDR3. The CDR3 sequence is CASGLASGISNQPQHF. CDR3 coding DNA: TGTGCTAGTGGTTTGGCCTCAGGGATTAGCAATCAGCCCCAGCATTTT.

The chain recombines TRBV6-1 with TRBJ2-1; 9 bases fit TRBD1. V shed 10 bases and J 4 bases; nucleotides not matched to a gene: 11. The CDR3 is 15 amino acids. CDR1 and CDR2 (germline): MNHNS, SASEGT. The CDR3 loop is CATTRDRDLYNEQFF. DNA of the CDR3: TGTGCCACGACCCGGGACAGGGATTTATACAATGAGCAGTTCTTC.